A selection of T cell receptor beta chains follows, all from one sample in a study of blood T cell repertoires in COVID-19. The protocol was immunoSEQ multiplex PCR, while the TCRdb copy is restricted to in-frame clones and leaves out a portion. The sample consists of about 400,000 clones, around nine tenths of them appearing once. Sequenced material: PBMCs or T cells enriched from blood (not recorded which). All receptors derive from a woman in her 30s who had recovered from COVID-19. The CDR3 runs from the conserved cysteine through the conserved F or W. The D gene is left open where the match is weak. Size is stated for part of the rows, as once, few or many counts, or as a class when the clone is expanded.

CDR3,DNA,D,V,size,J
CASSFFRRGTEAFF,TGCGCCAGCAGTTTCTTCAGAAGAGGGACTGAAGCTTTCTTT,NA,TRBV10-1,NA,TRBJ1-1
CAVTGETGNTIYF,TGTGCCGTTACGGGGGAAACTGGAAACACCATATATTTT,NA,TRBV7-9,once,TRBJ1-3
CASSFGYRGAYGYTF,TGTGCCAGCAGTTTTGGTTACAGGGGCGCTTATGGCTACACCTTC,TRBD1,TRBV27,NA,TRBJ1-2
CASSQAVLGQGNSPLHF,TGCGCCAGCAGCCAAGCGGTGTTGGGACAGGGGAATTCACCCCTCCACTTT,TRBD1,TRBV4-1,NA,TRBJ1-6
CASSLVEENGYTF,TGTGCCAGCAGCTTAGTGGAGGAAAATGGCTACACCTTC,NA,TRBV7-9,NA,TRBJ1-2
CAWSNNPLRTDTQYF,TGTGCCTGGAGCAACAACCCCCTCCGCACAGATACGCAGTATTTT,NA,TRBV30,NA,TRBJ2-3
CASSEGSGASYEQYF,TGTGCCAGCAGTGAAGGGTCAGGGGCTAGCTACGAGCAGTACTTC,NA,TRBV2,NA,TRBJ2-7
CASDSGKAYNEQFF,TGTGCCAGCGATAGCGGAAAAGCCTACAATGAGCAGTTCTTC,NA,TRBV2,NA,TRBJ2-1
CATTRIAGTFSGNTIYF,TGTGCCACGACCCGTATTGCGGGTACCTTCTCTGGAAACACCATATATTTT,NA,TRBV18,NA,TRBJ1-3
CASSLEPGRRTEAFF,TGTGCCAGCAGCTTAGAGCCAGGGAGGCGCACTGAAGCTTTCTTT,NA,TRBV7-9,NA,TRBJ1-1
CASSSLAGGYNEQFF,TGTGCCAGCAGCTCGCTAGCAGGAGGGTACAATGAGCAGTTCTTC,NA,TRBV5-4,NA,TRBJ2-1
CASSGDRHYEQYF,TGTGCCAGCAGTGGAGACAGACACTACGAGCAGTACTTC,NA,TRBV27,NA,TRBJ2-7
CASSPRTGTDSGNTIYF,TGTGCCAGCTCACCCAGGACAGGGACAGACTCTGGAAACACCATATATTTT,TRBD1,TRBV18,NA,TRBJ1-3
CASSPGTGSGNTIYF,TGTGCCAGCAGTCCTGGGACAGGGAGTGGAAACACCATATATTTT,TRBD1,TRBV14,NA,TRBJ1-3
CASSRQAGANTEAFF,TGCGCCAGCAGCCGACAGGCAGGGGCGAACACTGAAGCTTTCTTT,NA,TRBV4-1,NA,TRBJ1-1
CASSRAQGRSYEQYF,TGTGCCAGCAGCCGGGCGCAGGGAAGGTCCTACGAGCAGTACTTC,NA,TRBV7-9,few,TRBJ2-7